Following are 16 T cell receptor beta chains from one sample sequenced in a study of T cells in Graves' hyperthyroidism and ophthalmopathy. The TCR beta CDR3 regions underwent amplification using RNA transcripts as the source. A set of HTBI primers served as the primers for a first-round RT-PCR of the TCR CDR3. MiXCR, applied by TCRdb to the multiplex PCR reads, yields one record per CDR3 protein. Of about 480,000 distinct CDR3 sequences listed, 13% to 15% are singletons. Material: blood. These receptors were obtained from a young woman with Graves' hyperthyroidism.

This clonotype was observed at least ten times. The chain carries TRBV2 and TRBJ1-5; D remains ambiguous. Trimming cost V 6 bases and J 8 bases, with 11 bases left between them. Germline V gives CDR1 SNHLY, CDR2 FYNNEI. CDR3 size: 12 residues. CDR3 loop: CASRETAKPQHF. For the CDR3, the DNA is TGTGCCAGCAGAGAAACGGCAAAGCCCCAGCATTTT.

In its sample, this clonotype was seen a few times. This sequence joins TRBV5-1 and TRBJ2-5; 7 bases map to TRBD1. The CDR3 length is 16 residues. V dropped 4 bases and J dropped 5; count of bases not matched to a gene: 14. Germline-derived CDR1 and CDR2 are SGHRS and YFSETQ. The CDR3 here is CASSMGQLITGETQYF. In DNA form, the CDR3 reads TGCGCCAGCAGCATGGGACAGCTCATCACCGGGGAGACCCAGTACTTC.

This clonotype was observed many times. The chain joins TRBV10-3 to TRBJ2-3; D remains ambiguous. V was cut by 7 bases and J by 2 bases, with 13 bases left in between. This CDR3 contains 14 residues. Germline CDR1 ENHRY, CDR2 SYGVKD. The CDR3 spells CAINMGGDTDTQYF. In DNA, the CDR3 is TGTGCCATCAATATGGGTGGGGACACAGATACGCAGTATTTT.

This clonotype was found many times. This CDR3 reads CASSQFSSGTDTQYF. The CDR3 DNA follows: TGTGCCAGCAGCCAGTTCTCCTCCGGCACAGATACGCAGTATTTT. The chain links TRBV3-1 to TRBJ2-3; D not resolved. V gave up 3 bases and J gave up 1 base, with 11 bases separating them. Germline lookup yields CDR1 LGHDT and CDR2 YNNKEL (reference sequence). There are 15 residues in the CDR3.

On this clonotype itself: The junction shows a germline mismatch at one end, possibly a read error. V usage is TRBV6-2 or TRBV6-3 and J usage is TRBJ1-2; 9 bases align to TRBD1. The CDR3 is made up of 14 amino acids. The germline V gene has CDR1 MNHEY and CDR2 SVGEGT. The CDR3 DNA is TGTGCCTGCAGGGTGGACAGGGGTCTTTATGGCTACACCTTC. Its translation is CACRVDRGLYGYTF.

This clonotype was seen ten or more times. The V gene is TRBV3-1, the J gene TRBJ2-7, with D possibly being TRBD1 or TRBD2 (5 bases each). The V and J ends lost 4 bases and 2 bases respectively, with 12 bases between them. The V gene's germline CDR1 is LGHDT and CDR2 YNNKEL (reference sequence). The CDR3 is made up of 14 amino acids. CDR3 bases: TGTGCCAGCAGCCCCTATGTGGGGGCCTACGAGCAGTACTTC. It translates to CASSPYVGAYEQYF.

This clonotype was counted ten times or more. The V and J genes are TRBV5-1 and TRBJ2-6; D unresolved. The CDR3 totals 15 residues. Germline-derived CDR1 and CDR2 are SGHRS and YFSETQ. Trimming cost V 4 bases and J 1 base, with 9 bases left between them. This chain's CDR3 is CASSILVSGANVLTF. DNA of the CDR3: TGCGCCAGCAGCATCCTAGTTTCTGGGGCCAACGTCCTGACTTTC. The variable domain in full, with the rest retrieved from reference TRBV5-1 and TRBJ2-6, is KAGVTQTPRYLIKTRGQQVTLSCSPISGHRSVSWYQQTPGQGLQFLFEYFSETQRNKGNFPGRFSGRQFSNSRSEMNVSTLELGDSALYLCASSILVSGANVLTFGAGSRLTVL.

This rearrangement joins TRBV20-1 to TRBJ2-1, with TRBD2 matching 9 bases. Germline-derived CDR1 and CDR2 are DFQATT and SNEGSKA (reference sequence). The CDR3 covers 15 residues. J gave up 7 bases and V 2 bases, and 9 bases lay outside the gene matches. The CDR3 here is CSARKAGGAWNEQFF. As DNA, the CDR3 is TGCAGTGCTAGAAAGGCGGGAGGGGCGTGGAATGAGCAGTTCTTC.

The sample holds many counts of this clonotype. The chain employs TRBV5-8 and TRBJ1-2, with a tentative D call TRBD1 (6 bases). CDR1 SGHTS and CDR2 YDEGEE come from the germline V gene. The CDR3 has 18 residues. Trimming took off 0 bases at V and 3 bases at J, with 21 bases between the two ends. The CDR3 sequence is CASSLEAGVSLPHYGYTF. The CDR3 nucleotides are TGTGCCAGCAGCTTGGAGGCAGGGGTTTCTCTCCCTCACTATGGCTACACCTTC.

This clonotype has ten or more counts. This chain links TRBV30 with TRBJ2-5; no firm D call. Trimming took 0 bases from V and 2 from J, leaving 7 bases between them. This CDR3 is 13 amino acids long. Looked up from germline, CDR1 is GTSNPN and CDR2 is SVGIG (reference sequence). CDR3: CAWSVDLQETQYF. The CDR3 bases are TGTGCCTGGAGTGTCGACTTACAAGAGACCCAGTACTTC.

The chain couples TRBV6-2 or TRBV6-3 to TRBJ1-5, with TRBD1 identical over 9 bases. The CDR3 is 14 residues long. J gave up 3 bases and V 6 bases, and 3 bases lay outside the gene matches. The germline V gene encodes CDR1 MNHEY and CDR2 SVGEGT. The CDR3 DNA follows: TGTGCCAGCAGGACAGGGGGTTCCAATCAGCCCCAGCATTTT. Amino acids: CASRTGGSNQPQHF.

V usage is TRBV7-9 and J usage is TRBJ2-1, with D possibly TRBD2 on 6 matching bases. CDR3 length equals 15 residues. V was shortened by 7 bases and J by 3 bases, with 16 bases between the two germline ends. Germline assignment: CDR1 SEHNR and CDR2 FQNEAQ (reference sequence). CDR3 DNA: TGTGCCAGCATGGATCCGGGGGTTAACTACAATGAGCAGTTCTTC. This gives the protein CASMDPGVNYNEQFF.

This clonotype appeared many times. The CDR3 DNA sequence: TGTGCCTGGAGTCCCCTGCTGTCGGGAGAGACCCAGTACTTC. Protein: CAWSPLLSGETQYF. This chain joins TRBV30 and TRBJ2-5; D not resolved. CDR1 and CDR2 from the germline V gene are GTSNPN and SVGIG (reference sequence). CDR3 size: 14 residues. Trimming shortened V by 2 bases and J by 4 bases, and 14 bases separated the two germline ends.

This clonotype appeared many times. The chain couples TRBV18 to TRBJ2-5, with D possibly being TRBD2 (5 bases). The CDR3 is made up of 15 amino acids. Trimming removed 3 bases from V and 4 bases from J, with 15 bases in between. The germline CDR1 and CDR2 sequences are KGHSH and LQKENI. CDR3 sequence reads: CASSPVRERRETQYF. The CDR3, as DNA: TGTGCCAGCTCACCTGTCCGGGAACGGCGAGAGACCCAGTACTTC.

In this sample, this clonotype turned up many times. V is TRBV12-3 or TRBV12-4 and J is TRBJ1-1; no firm D call. Trimming removed 3 bases at V and 8 bases at J, with 4 bases between. This CDR3 region has 10 residues. DNA of the CDR3: TGTGCCAGCAGTTTTCCAGAAGCTTTCTTT. This sequence encodes CASSFPEAFF.

CDR3 in amino acids: CALRGGVVAEAFF. The CDR3 DNA reads as TGTGCCCTCCGGGGAGGGGTGGTAGCTGAAGCTTTCTTT. The chain couples TRBV6-1 to TRBJ1-1; the D gene is possibly TRBD1 (5 bases). V shed 11 bases and J shed 6 bases, with 19 bases lying between them. The CDR3 covers 13 residues. Germline CDR1 is MNHNS and CDR2 is SASEGT.